Following are 30 T cell receptor beta chains from one sample sequenced in a study of cytomegalovirus exposure and HLA in healthy donors. Amplification used 60 Vbeta primers and 13 Jbeta primers. Some clones are missing from TCRdb's copy, which holds only in-frame ones; the method was immunoSEQ multiplex PCR. The table shows about 130,000 clones, with 75% to 90% occurring only once. Sequencing used PBMCs. Receptor source: a man aged 18 to 35 in good health and CMV-seropositive.

This clone occurred once. The chain uses TRBV13 and TRBJ1-1; possibly TRBD1 for D (6 bases). V was clipped by 6 bases and J by 0 bases, with 11 bases between them. Germline V gene lookup returns CDR1 PRHDT and CDR2 FYEKMQ (reference sequence). The CDR3 has 14 residues. The CDR3 here is CASRPQGMNTEAFF. The CDR3 DNA is TGTGCCAGCAGGCCTCAGGGGATGAACACTGAAGCTTTCTTT.

The chain joins TRBV6-5 to TRBJ2-7; D ambiguous. CDR3 length: 13 residues. V was cut by 5 bases and J by 0 bases, with 8 bases left in between. The germline gives CDR1 MNHEY, CDR2 SVGAGI. In DNA, the CDR3 is TGTGCCAGCAGTCGACAACCCTCCTACGAGCAGTACTTC. Translating it yields CASSRQPSYEQYF.

The V call is TRBV5-6, the J call TRBJ2-7, with no clear D. The CDR3 has 14 residues. V gave up 0 bases and J gave up 0 bases, with 7 bases separating them. Germline CDR1 reads SGHDT; CDR2 reads YYEEEE. In DNA, the CDR3 is TGTGCCAGCAGCTTGGCCGGTAGCTCCTACGAGCAGTACTTC. Its protein is CASSLAGSSYEQYF.

This chain connects TRBV6-4 to TRBJ2-3; 8 nucleotides match TRBD2. Germline CDR1 is MRHNA and CDR2 is SNTAGT. This CDR3 has 16 amino acids. J was trimmed by 1 base and V by 0 bases; bases with no gene match: 3. CDR3 bases: TGTGCCAGCAGTGACTCAGGTAGCGGGGGCACAGATACGCAGTATTTT. It specifies CASSDSGSGGTDTQYF.

This clone was seen a few times. The genes are TRBV6-1 and TRBJ2-3; the D gene is possibly TRBD1 (6 bases). CDR3 length equals 16 residues. Germline CDR1 MNHNS, CDR2 SASEGT. V was trimmed by 4 bases and J by 1 base, leaving 15 bases between them. The CDR3 reads CASSGTRGMGTDTQYF. For the CDR3, the DNA is TGTGCCAGCAGTGGAACCAGGGGTATGGGCACAGATACGCAGTATTTT.

This chain connects TRBV4-1 to TRBJ2-1, with D possibly matching TRBD2 (5 bases). V was cut by 0 bases and J by 0 bases, with 6 bases left in between. The CDR3 is 15 amino acids. Per germline, CDR1 MGHRA and CDR2 YSYEKL. The CDR3 loop reads CASSQEEASYNEQFF. The CDR3 coding sequence is TGCGCCAGCAGCCAAGAGGAGGCCTCCTACAATGAGCAGTTCTTC.

The rearrangement joins TRBV5-1 to TRBJ1-5; a possible D gene is TRBD1 (5 bases). CDR3 length: 16 amino acids. V lost 7 bases and J 0 bases, leaving 17 bases between the germline ends. Germline V gene sequence: CDR1 SGHRS, CDR2 YFSETQ. The CDR3 spells CASAPGTGLSNQPQHF. The DNA of the CDR3 is TGCGCCAGCGCCCCCGGCACGGGACTTAGCAATCAGCCCCAGCATTTT.

This clone was observed a single time. V gene TRBV4-1 combines with J gene TRBJ2-7; D may be TRBD2 (7 bases). The CDR3 has 14 amino acids. Trimming removed 4 bases from V and 2 bases from J, with 12 bases in between. Germline CDR1 MGHRA, CDR2 YSYEKL. CDR3 nucleotides: TGCGCCAGCAGCCCCACCGGGGGGCCCTACGAGCAGTACTTC. It specifies CASSPTGGPYEQYF.

J is TRBJ2-5 and V is TRBV5-1; TRBD2 matches at 10 bases. Per germline, CDR1 SGHRS and CDR2 YFSETQ. The CDR3 sequence is 16 residues long. V shed 0 bases, J shed 2 bases, and the junction held 4 bases outside the gene matches. The CDR3 sequence: CASSLAGSGGQETQYF. The CDR3 DNA sequence: TGCGCCAGCAGCTTGGCCGGTAGCGGGGGGCAAGAGACCCAGTACTTC.

The V and J genes are TRBV28 and TRBJ1-2, with TRBD1 identical over 11 bases. The germline V gene encodes CDR1 MDHEN and CDR2 SYDVKM. Trimming took 6 bases from V and 8 from J; bases not matched to a gene: 5. The CDR3 is made up of 13 amino acids. DNA of the CDR3: TGTGCCAGCAGGGGGGGACAGGGGGGCGGCTACACCTTC. The encoded protein is CASRGGQGGGYTF.

The chain carries TRBV27 and TRBJ2-3, with TRBD2 matching 10 bases. Germline V lookup: CDR1 MNHEY, CDR2 SMNVEV (reference sequence). This CDR3 contains 16 residues. Trimming took 2 bases from V and 4 from J; bases not matched to a gene: 6. The DNA for the CDR3 is TGTGCCAGCAGTTTACTTCGGACTAGCGGTTCAGATACGCAGTATTTT. Amino acids: CASSLLRTSGSDTQYF.

The chain employs TRBV5-4 and TRBJ2-7; no definite D call. Germline CDR1 and CDR2: SGHNT and YYREEE (reference sequence). This CDR3 has 12 residues. V gave up 0 bases and J gave up 2 bases, with 3 bases separating them. This chain's CDR3 is CASSLEPYEQYF. CDR3 bases: TGTGCCAGCAGCTTGGAGCCCTACGAGCAGTACTTC.

V usage is TRBV10-1 and J usage is TRBJ2-7, with D perhaps TRBD1 (5 bases). The V gene lost 5 bases and the J gene lost 0 bases, with 14 bases spanning the gap. The CDR3 length is 15 residues. Per the germline V gene, CDR1 is WNHNN and CDR2 is SYGVQD (reference sequence). The CDR3 loop is CASSSGHSSSYEQYF. In DNA, the CDR3 is TGCGCCAGCAGTTCCGGACACTCGAGCTCCTACGAGCAGTACTTC.

This clone has only one observation. The chain joins TRBV30 to TRBJ1-6; the match to TRBD1 covers 8 bases. J lost 8 bases, V lost 5 bases, and 5 bases had no gene match. The CDR3 sequence is 13 residues long. Germline V gene sequence: CDR1 GTSNPN, CDR2 SVGIG (reference sequence). The CDR3 protein is CAWSLQGDSPLHF. The CDR3 nucleotides read TGTGCCTGGTCTCTACAGGGGGATTCACCCCTCCACTTT.

V and J are TRBV10-2 and TRBJ1-2; TRBD1 is a possible D gene (5 bases). This CDR3 region has 13 residues. Per the germline V gene, CDR1 is WSHSY and CDR2 is SAAADI. Trimming left V 8 bases short and J 2 bases short, with 12 bases between. The CDR3 DNA sequence: TGCGCCAGCTCCAGGGTTTCGAACTATGGCTACACCTTC. It yields the protein CASSRVSNYGYTF.

This chain links TRBV11-2 with TRBJ1-5; a weak D match, TRBD1 (6 bases). The CDR3 contains 15 residues. V dropped 1 base and J dropped 3 bases, with 10 bases sitting between them. The germline gives CDR1 SGHAT, CDR2 FQNNGV. CDR3 amino acids: CASSLGGGPNQPQHF. CDR3 sequence (DNA): TGTGCCAGCAGCTTAGGGGGGGGGCCCAATCAGCCCCAGCATTTT. Filled out from reference TRBV11-2 and TRBJ1-5, the complete variable domain reads EAGVAQSPRYKIIEKRQSVAFWCNPISGHATLYWYQQILGQGPKLLIQFQNNGVVDDSQLPKDRFSAERLKGVDSTLKIQPAKLEDSAVYLCASSLGGGPNQPQHFGDGTRLSIL.

The rearrangement links TRBV28 to TRBJ2-2; 7 positions match TRBD1. Germline CDR1 reads MDHEN; CDR2 reads SYDVKM. Unmatched junction bases numbered 9, after V lost 9 bases and J lost 5 bases. The CDR3 length is 14 residues. In DNA form, the CDR3 reads TGTGCCAGTTCTAGGACAGGCGGGACCGGGGAGCTGTTTTTT. It yields the protein CASSRTGGTGELFF.

The gene calls are TRBV10-2 and TRBJ1-2; weak D call: TRBD1 (6 bases). With 6 bases removed from V and 5 bases from J, the gap between germline ends came to 16 bases. The CDR3 has 14 residues. Per the germline V gene, CDR1 is WSHSY and CDR2 is SAAADI. The CDR3 here is CASSEKTGRYGYTF. DNA of the CDR3: TGCGCCAGCAGCGAAAAGACAGGTCGTTATGGCTACACCTTC.

This chain links TRBV5-5 with TRBJ1-1, with 9 bases aligning to TRBD1. The CDR3 has 17 residues. Germline assignment: CDR1 SGHKS and CDR2 YYEKEE (reference sequence). The J segment lost 3 bases and the V segment lost 0 bases, leaving 9 bases of the junction unmatched. CDR3 in DNA: TGTGCCAGCAGCTTGGTAGGACAGGGGATAGGTGACACTGAAGCTTTCTTT. Amino acid sequence: CASSLVGQGIGDTEAFF.

The chain couples TRBV7-6 to TRBJ2-7; 8 bases match TRBD1. Trimming took 7 bases from V and 0 from J; bases not matched to a gene: 5. Germline lookup yields CDR1 SGHVS and CDR2 FNYEAQ. This CDR3 spans 14 amino acids. CDR3 amino acids: CASTPGQGSYEQYF. CDR3 nucleotide sequence: TGTGCCAGCACCCCCGGACAGGGCTCCTACGAGCAGTACTTC.

The chain's CDR3 is CASMSTGAQYF. In DNA form, the CDR3 reads TGTGCCAGCATGTCAACGGGGGCCCAGTACTTC. This chain connects TRBV27 to TRBJ2-5; D is possibly TRBD2 (6 bases). This CDR3 has 11 residues. Germline V gene data show CDR1 as MNHEY and CDR2 as SMNVEV (reference sequence). V was trimmed by 7 bases and J by 9 bases, leaving 12 bases between them.

The V gene is TRBV5-8, the J gene TRBJ1-6; D gene unclear. The germline V gene encodes CDR1 SGHTS and CDR2 YDEGEE. The CDR3 loop spans 13 amino acids. Trimming left V 1 base short and J 8 bases short, with 7 bases between. The CDR3 protein is CASSLIDDSPLHF. The CDR3, as DNA: TGTGCCAGCAGCTTGATAGATGATTCACCCCTCCACTTT. Full variable domain (remainder filled in from reference TRBV5-8 and TRBJ1-6): EAGVTQSPTHLIKTRGQQATLRCSPISGHTSVYWYQQALGLGLQFLLWYDEGEERNRGNFPPRFSGRQFPNYSSELNVNALELEDSALYLCASSLIDDSPLHFGNGTRLTVT.

The CDR3 coding sequence is TGTGCCTGGATATCGGGGAACTCCTACGAGCAGTACTTC. Amino acids: CAWISGNSYEQYF. The chain uses TRBV30 and TRBJ2-7, with TRBD2 as a possible D gene (5 bases). Germline CDR1 and CDR2: GTSNPN and SVGIG (reference sequence). The V end lost 4 bases, the J end lost 0 bases, and 10 bases lay between the germline ends. The CDR3 loop spans 13 amino acids.

This chain uses TRBV2 with TRBJ2-5; perhaps TRBD2 as D (5 bases). V lost 10 bases, J lost 3 bases, and 15 bases lay in between. The germline gives CDR1 SNHLY, CDR2 FYNNEI. The CDR3 is made up of 13 amino acids. In DNA, the CDR3 is TGTGCCACCACCGGCGGGCTGAAAGAGACCCAGTACTTC. This encodes CATTGGLKETQYF. The full variable domain, with the rest looked up from reference TRBV2 and TRBJ2-5, is EPEVTQTPSHQVTQMGQEVILRCVPISNHLYFYWYRQILGQKVEFLVSFYNNEISEKSEIFDDQFSVERPDGSNFTLKIRSTKLEDSAMYFCATTGGLKETQYFGPGTRLLVL.

The V call is TRBV7-3, the J call TRBJ2-7; D may be TRBD2 (5 bases). The germline CDR1 and CDR2 sequences are SGHTA and FQGTGA. This CDR3 comprises 13 residues. Trimming cost V 5 bases and J 6 bases, with 14 bases left between them. As DNA, the CDR3 is TGTGCCAGCAGCGACGGCGGGTTTACCGAGCAGTACTTC. Protein: CASSDGGFTEQYF.

The V call is TRBV7-9, the J call TRBJ1-4; TRBD1 matches 8 bases. The CDR3 totals 14 residues. Looked up from germline, CDR1 is SEHNR and CDR2 is FQNEAQ (reference sequence). The trim removed 5 bases at V and 4 bases at J, leaving 3 bases unmatched. CDR3 loop: CASSPGQVNEKLFF. CDR3 nucleotide sequence: TGTGCCAGCAGCCCGGGACAGGTTAATGAAAAACTGTTTTTT.

The chain links TRBV5-1 to TRBJ1-3; D not certain. The germline V gene encodes CDR1 SGHRS and CDR2 YFSETQ. This CDR3 is built from 17 residues. Trimming removed 0 bases from V and 0 bases from J, with 13 bases in between. CDR3 in amino acids: CASSLVYDTDSGNTIYF. CDR3 DNA: TGCGCCAGCAGCTTGGTCTATGATACCGACTCTGGAAACACCATATATTTT. The full variable domain, rest sourced from reference TRBV5-1 and TRBJ1-3, is KAGVTQTPRYLIKTRGQQVTLSCSPISGHRSVSWYQQTPGQGLQFLFEYFSETQRNKGNFPGRFSGRQFSNSRSEMNVSTLELGDSALYLCASSLVYDTDSGNTIYFGEGSWLTVV.

This clone came up once. The chain is built from TRBV9 and TRBJ2-3; D possibly corresponds to TRBD2 (7 bases). The germline V gene has CDR1 SGDLS and CDR2 YYNGEE. The V and J ends lost 1 base and 0 bases respectively, with 12 bases between them. The CDR3 has 16 residues. The DNA of the CDR3 is TGTGCCAGCAGCGTACGCGGGGGCCAAAGCACAGATACGCAGTATTTT. This encodes CASSVRGGQSTDTQYF.

The chain is built from TRBV6-4 and TRBJ1-6, with a weak D call TRBD1 (5 bases). Germline values: CDR1 MRHNA, CDR2 SNTAGT. V lost 5 bases and J 6 bases, leaving 14 bases between the germline ends. This CDR3 is built from 15 residues. This chain's CDR3 is CASSQQGQGNSPLHF. The CDR3 nucleotides are TGTGCCAGCAGTCAGCAGGGTCAGGGTAATTCACCCCTCCACTTT.

The chain uses TRBV4-2 and TRBJ2-7; 9 bases agree with TRBD1. The V segment lost 2 bases and the J segment 3 bases; nucleotides outside the gene matches: 5. Germline CDR1 reads LGHNA; CDR2 reads YNFKEQ. The CDR3 covers 15 residues. Written as DNA, the CDR3 is TGTGCCAGCAGCCAAAGGACAGGGGTTAACTACGAGCAGTACTTC. Its protein product is CASSQRTGVNYEQYF.